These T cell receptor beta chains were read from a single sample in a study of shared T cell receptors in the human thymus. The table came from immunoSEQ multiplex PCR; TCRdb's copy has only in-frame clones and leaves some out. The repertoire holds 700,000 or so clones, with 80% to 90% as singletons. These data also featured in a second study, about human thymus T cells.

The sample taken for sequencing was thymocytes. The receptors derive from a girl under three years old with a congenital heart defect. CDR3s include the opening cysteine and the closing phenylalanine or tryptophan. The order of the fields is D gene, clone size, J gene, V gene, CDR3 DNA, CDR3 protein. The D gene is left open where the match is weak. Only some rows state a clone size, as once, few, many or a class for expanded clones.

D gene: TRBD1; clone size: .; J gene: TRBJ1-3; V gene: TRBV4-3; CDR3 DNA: TGCGCCAGCAGCCACCCGACGATCGTAGGGGGCTTTGGAAACACCATATATTTT; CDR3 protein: CASSHPTIVGGFGNTIYF
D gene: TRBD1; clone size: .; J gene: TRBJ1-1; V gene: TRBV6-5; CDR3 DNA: TGTGCCAGCAGAAGACCCGGACAGGGGGCGGGTGAAGCTTTCTTT; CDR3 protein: CASRRPGQGAGEAFF
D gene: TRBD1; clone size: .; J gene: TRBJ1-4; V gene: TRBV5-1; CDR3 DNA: TGCGCCAGCAGCTTGGCGACAGGGGGCGACCCTCCAACTAATGAAAAACTGTTTTTT; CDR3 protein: CASSLATGGDPPTNEKLFF
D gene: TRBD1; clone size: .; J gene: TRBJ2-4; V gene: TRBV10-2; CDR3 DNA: TGCGCCAGCAGTGAGCCAGGGGGCATAGCCAAAAACATTCAGTACTTC; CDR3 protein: CASSEPGGIAKNIQYF
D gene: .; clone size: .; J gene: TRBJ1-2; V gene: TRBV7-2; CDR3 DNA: TGTGCCAGCACCCTGCGGAGGGTATTGGACTATGGCTACACCTTC; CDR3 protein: CASTLRRVLDYGYTF
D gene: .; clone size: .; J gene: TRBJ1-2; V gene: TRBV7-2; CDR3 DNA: TGTGCCAGCAGCCCGACGGAGTATGGCTACACCTTC; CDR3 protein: CASSPTEYGYTF
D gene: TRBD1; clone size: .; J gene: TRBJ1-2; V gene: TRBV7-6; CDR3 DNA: TGTGCCAGCAGCTCACCCGGGACAGGGGACTATGGCTACACCTTC; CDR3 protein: CASSSPGTGDYGYTF
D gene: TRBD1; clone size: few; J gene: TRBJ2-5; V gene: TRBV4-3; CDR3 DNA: TGCGCCAGCAGCCAAGATGGGACAGGCGAAGAGACCCAGTACTTC; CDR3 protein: CASSQDGTGEETQYF
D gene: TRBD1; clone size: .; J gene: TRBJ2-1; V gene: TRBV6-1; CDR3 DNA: TGTGCCAGCAGTGAAGAGGGACAGCCTTCAGTGAGCTCCTACAATGAGCAGTTCTTC; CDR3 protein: CASSEEGQPSVSSYNEQFF
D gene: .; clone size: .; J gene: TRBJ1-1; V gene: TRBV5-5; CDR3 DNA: TGTGCCAGCAGCTGGAATGTGAGGAAAGAGAACACTGAAGCTTTCTTT; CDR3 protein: CASSWNVRKENTEAFF
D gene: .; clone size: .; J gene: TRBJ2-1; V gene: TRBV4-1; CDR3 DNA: TGCGCCAGCAGCCAAGGTTCCAGTGAGCAGTTCTTC; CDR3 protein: CASSQGSSEQFF
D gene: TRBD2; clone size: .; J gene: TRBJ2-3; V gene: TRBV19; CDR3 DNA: TGTGCCAGTAGTTTCGGGACTAGCGGGGGGACTAGCACAGATACGCAGTATTTT; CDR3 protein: CASSFGTSGGTSTDTQYF
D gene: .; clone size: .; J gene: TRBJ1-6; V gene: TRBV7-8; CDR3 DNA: TGTGCCAGCAGCTTAGCCTCCGCCAACAGGGCTTTCTATAATTCACCCCTCCACTTT; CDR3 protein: CASSLASANRAFYNSPLHF
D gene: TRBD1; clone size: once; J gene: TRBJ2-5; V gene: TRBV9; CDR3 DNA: TGTGCCAGCAGCGTAGATCGTGACAGGGGGCAGGAAGAGACCCAGTACTTC; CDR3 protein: CASSVDRDRGQEETQYF
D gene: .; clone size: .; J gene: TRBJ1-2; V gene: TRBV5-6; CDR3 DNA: TGTGCCAGCAGCCCAGAGACGACAGCGAACTATGGCTACACCTTC; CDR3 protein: CASSPETTANYGYTF
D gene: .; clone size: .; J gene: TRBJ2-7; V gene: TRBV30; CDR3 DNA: TGTGCCTGGAGAAGGCAGGGACTCCACTACGAGCAGTACTTC; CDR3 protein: CAWRRQGLHYEQYF
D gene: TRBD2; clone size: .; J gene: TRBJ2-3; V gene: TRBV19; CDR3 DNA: TGTGCTCACCCCACTAGCGGTACAACAGATACGCAGTATTTT; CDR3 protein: CAHPTSGTTDTQYF
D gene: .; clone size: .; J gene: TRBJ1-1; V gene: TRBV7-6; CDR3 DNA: TGTGCCAGCAGCCTCAGAGAGCGGGGGGCTGAAGCTTTCTTT; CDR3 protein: CASSLRERGAEAFF
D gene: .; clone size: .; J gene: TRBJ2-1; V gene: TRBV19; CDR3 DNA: TGTGCCACTTCTAAGACAGGATACAATGAGCAGTTCTTC; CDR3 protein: CATSKTGYNEQFF
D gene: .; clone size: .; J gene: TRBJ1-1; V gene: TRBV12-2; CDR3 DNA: TGTGCAAGTCGCTTGCAGGGAGGCACTGAAGCTTTCTTT; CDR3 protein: CASRLQGGTEAFF
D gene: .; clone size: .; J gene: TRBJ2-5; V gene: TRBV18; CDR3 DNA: TGTGCCAGCTCCATTGCCTGGGGGGTCCAAGAGACCCAGTACTTC; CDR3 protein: CASSIAWGVQETQYF
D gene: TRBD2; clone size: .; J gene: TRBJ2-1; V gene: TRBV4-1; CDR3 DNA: TGCGCCAGCAGCCAACCGGGACTAGCGGGGGACAATGAGCAGTTCTTC; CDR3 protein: CASSQPGLAGDNEQFF
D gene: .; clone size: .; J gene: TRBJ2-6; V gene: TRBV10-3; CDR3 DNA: TGTGCCACCGGGACTTCGCTCTCGGGGGCCAACGTCCTGACTTTC; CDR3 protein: CATGTSLSGANVLTF
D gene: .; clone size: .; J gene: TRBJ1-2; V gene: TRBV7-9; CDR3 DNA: TGTGCCAGCAGCTTCAGGGTGGGCGGCTACACCTTC; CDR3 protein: CASSFRVGGYTF
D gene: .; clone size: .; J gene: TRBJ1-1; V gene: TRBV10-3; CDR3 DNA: TGTGCCATCAGCCGACAGTTCATGAACACTGAAGCTTTCTTT; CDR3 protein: CAISRQFMNTEAFF
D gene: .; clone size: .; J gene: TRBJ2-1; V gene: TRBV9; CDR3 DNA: TGTGCCAGCAGCGTCCCGGACAGCTCCTACAATGAGCAGTTCTTC; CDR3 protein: CASSVPDSSYNEQFF
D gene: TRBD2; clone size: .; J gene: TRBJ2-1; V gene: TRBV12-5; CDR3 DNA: TGTGCTAGTGGTTTGCCCCGGGGACTAGCGGGGTTCAGCTCCTACAATGAGCAGTTCTTC; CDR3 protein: CASGLPRGLAGFSSYNEQFF
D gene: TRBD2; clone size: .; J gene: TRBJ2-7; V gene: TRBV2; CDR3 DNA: TGTGCCAGCAGTGAGCTAGCGGGGGGGCCGTACGAGCAGTACTTC; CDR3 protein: CASSELAGGPYEQYF
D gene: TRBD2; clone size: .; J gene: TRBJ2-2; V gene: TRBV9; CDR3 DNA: TGTGCCAGCAGCGTAGGCGGGAGGGCTTCGAACACCGGGGAGCTGTTTTTT; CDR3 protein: CASSVGGRASNTGELFF
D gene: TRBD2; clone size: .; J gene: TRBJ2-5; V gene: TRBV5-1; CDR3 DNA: TGCGCCAGCAGCTTGGGGGAGGGAGAGACCCAGTACTTC; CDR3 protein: CASSLGEGETQYF
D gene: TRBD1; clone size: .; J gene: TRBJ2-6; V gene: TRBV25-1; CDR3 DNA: TGTGCCAGCAGTGACCCGGGACAGGGGAGCTCTGGGGCCAACGTCCTGACTTTC; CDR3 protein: CASSDPGQGSSGANVLTF
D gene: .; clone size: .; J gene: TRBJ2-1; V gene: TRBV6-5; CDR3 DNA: TGTGCCAGCAGTTACTCGAACATCCGCTCCTACAATGAGCAGTTCTTC; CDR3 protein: CASSYSNIRSYNEQFF
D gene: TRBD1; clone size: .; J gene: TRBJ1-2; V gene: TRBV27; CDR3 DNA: TGTGCCAGCAGTCCCCGGACAGGGGCCCGAGCTAACTATGGCTACACCTTC; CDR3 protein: CASSPRTGARANYGYTF
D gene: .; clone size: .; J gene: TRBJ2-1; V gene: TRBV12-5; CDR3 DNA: TGTGCTAGTGGTTGGCGGGGCCCCGAAGGAAATGAGCAGTTCTTC; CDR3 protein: CASGWRGPEGNEQFF
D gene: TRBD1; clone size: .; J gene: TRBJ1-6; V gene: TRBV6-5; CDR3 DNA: TGTGCCAGCAGTATTCTGGACAGGGGGCATTCACCCCTCCACTTT; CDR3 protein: CASSILDRGHSPLHF
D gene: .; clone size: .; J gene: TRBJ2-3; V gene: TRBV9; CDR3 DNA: TGTGCCAGCAGCGTAGCGGGACTGGTCACAGATACGCAGTATTTT; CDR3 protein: CASSVAGLVTDTQYF
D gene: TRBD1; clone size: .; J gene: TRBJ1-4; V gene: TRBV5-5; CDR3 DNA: TGTGCCAGCACTCCGGGACAGAGTAATGAAAAACTGTTTTTT; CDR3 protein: CASTPGQSNEKLFF
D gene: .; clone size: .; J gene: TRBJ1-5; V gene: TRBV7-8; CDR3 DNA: TGTGCCAGCAGCTCCGAGATCAATCAGCCCCAGCATTTT; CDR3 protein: CASSSEINQPQHF
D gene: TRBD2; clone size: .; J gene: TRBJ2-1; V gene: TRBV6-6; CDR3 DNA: TGTGCCAGCACCCTAAGAGGCGGGGGGCCAAGGGATGAGCAGTTCTTC; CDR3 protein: CASTLRGGGPRDEQFF
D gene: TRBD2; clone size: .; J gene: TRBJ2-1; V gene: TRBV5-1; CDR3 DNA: TGCGCCAGCAGCTTTAAATCCCTAGCGGGGTTGGATGAGCAGTTCTTC; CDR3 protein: CASSFKSLAGLDEQFF
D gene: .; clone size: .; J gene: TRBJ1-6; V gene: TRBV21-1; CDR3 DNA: TGTGCCAGCAGCAAAGACCGGGACAGGGTCTCACCCCTCCACTTT; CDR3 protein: CASSKDRDRVSPLHF
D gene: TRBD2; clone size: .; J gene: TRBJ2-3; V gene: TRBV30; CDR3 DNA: TGTGCCTGGGTGCCCCGGGGGGGCAGTCTGTGCACAGATACGCAGTATTTT; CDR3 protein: CAWVPRGGSLCTDTQYF
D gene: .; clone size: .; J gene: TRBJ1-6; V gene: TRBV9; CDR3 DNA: TGTGCCAGCAGCGCAGCCTCTGGGGGGACCGACTCACCCCTCCACTTT; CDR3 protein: CASSAASGGTDSPLHF
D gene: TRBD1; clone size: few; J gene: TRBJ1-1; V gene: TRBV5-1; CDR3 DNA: TGCGCCAGCAGCTCGCAACAGAAACAGGGGGCGCGAGGGATGAACACTGAAGCTTTCTTT; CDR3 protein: CASSSQQKQGARGMNTEAFF
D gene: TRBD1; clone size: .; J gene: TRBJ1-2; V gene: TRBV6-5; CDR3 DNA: TGTGCCAGCATTAACGGGACAGGGCCTTACTATGGCTACACCTTC; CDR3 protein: CASINGTGPYYGYTF
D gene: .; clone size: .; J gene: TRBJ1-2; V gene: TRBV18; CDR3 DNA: TGTGCCAGCTCGCTTCTGCCCGGGGTAGGAGGCTACACCTTC; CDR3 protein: CASSLLPGVGGYTF
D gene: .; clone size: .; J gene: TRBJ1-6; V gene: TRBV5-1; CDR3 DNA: TGCGCCAGCAGCCTGGGACCGGGAGTAGGAAAATCACCCCTCCACTTT; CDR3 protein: CASSLGPGVGKSPLHF
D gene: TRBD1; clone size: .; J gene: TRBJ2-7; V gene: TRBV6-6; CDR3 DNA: TGTGCCAGCAGCCACGACAGGGGAGGAAACTACGAGCAGTACTTC; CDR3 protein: CASSHDRGGNYEQYF
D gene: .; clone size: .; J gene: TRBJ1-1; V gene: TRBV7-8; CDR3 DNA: TGTGCCAGCAGCTTAGCGGCCTCCCCAGTGGACAGATTGAACACTGAAGCTTTCTTT; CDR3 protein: CASSLAASPVDRLNTEAFF
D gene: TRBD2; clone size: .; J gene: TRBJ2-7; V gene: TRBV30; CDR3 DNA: TGTGCCTGGAGTGGGGAGACTAGCGGGGGGGCTGGCGACGAGCAGTACTTC; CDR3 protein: CAWSGETSGGAGDEQYF